This paragraph covers one TCR beta chain sequence. The antigen is undetermined. The junction shows a germline mismatch at one end, possibly a read error. Germline assignment: CDR1 SSHAT and CDR2 FNYEAQ (reference sequence). This CDR3 has 14 amino acids. This sample was included in a study of cytomegalovirus exposure and HLA in healthy donors. The wider study: Falling in the Caucasian-associated ancestry cluster were about four fifths of about 400 genotyped donors. General study points: In a later analysis, HLA-associated beta chains showed higher expansion and lower generation probabilities than comparable chains.

The PCR ran on 60 Vbeta and 13 Jbeta primers. TCRdb keeps only in-frame clones here, not all; method: immunoSEQ multiplex PCR. The sample carries 90,000 to 150,000 clones, more than 65% recorded once. The J gene is TRBJ2-3, the V gene TRBV7-7, with TRBD2 as a possible D gene (6 bases). The source material was PBMCs. This clonotype was obtained from a human donor in good health. As DNA, the CDR3 is TGTGCTAGCAGCTTATCCGGGAGCCCAGATACGCAGTATTTT. The encoded protein is CASSLSGSPDTQYF.